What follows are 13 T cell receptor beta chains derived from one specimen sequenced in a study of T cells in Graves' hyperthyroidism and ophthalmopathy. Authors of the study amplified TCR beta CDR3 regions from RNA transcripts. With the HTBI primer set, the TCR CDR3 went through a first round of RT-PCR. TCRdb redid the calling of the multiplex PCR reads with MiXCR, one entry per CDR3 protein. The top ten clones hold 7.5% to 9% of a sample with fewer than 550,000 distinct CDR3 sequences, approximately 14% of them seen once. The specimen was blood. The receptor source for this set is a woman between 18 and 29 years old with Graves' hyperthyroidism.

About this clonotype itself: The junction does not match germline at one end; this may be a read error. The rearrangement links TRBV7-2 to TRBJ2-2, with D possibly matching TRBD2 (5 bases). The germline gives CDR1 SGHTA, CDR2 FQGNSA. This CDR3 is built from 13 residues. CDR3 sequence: CASSASTIGEPFF. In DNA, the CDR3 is TGTGCCAGCAGCGCATCGACTATCGGGGAGCCGTTTTTT.

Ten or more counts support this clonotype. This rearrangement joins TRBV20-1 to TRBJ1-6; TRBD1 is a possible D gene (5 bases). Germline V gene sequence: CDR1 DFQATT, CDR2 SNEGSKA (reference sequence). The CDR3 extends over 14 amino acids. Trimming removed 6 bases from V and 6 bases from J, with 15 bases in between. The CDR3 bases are TGCAGTGCCAACGTCGACAGCCCTAATTCACCCCTCCACTTT. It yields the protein CSANVDSPNSPLHF.

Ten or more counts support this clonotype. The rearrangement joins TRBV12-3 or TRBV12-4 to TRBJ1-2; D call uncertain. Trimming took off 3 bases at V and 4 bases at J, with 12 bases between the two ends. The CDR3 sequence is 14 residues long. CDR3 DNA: TGTGCCAGCAGTTTGGCCCTATTGGCCTATGGCTACACCTTC. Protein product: CASSLALLAYGYTF.

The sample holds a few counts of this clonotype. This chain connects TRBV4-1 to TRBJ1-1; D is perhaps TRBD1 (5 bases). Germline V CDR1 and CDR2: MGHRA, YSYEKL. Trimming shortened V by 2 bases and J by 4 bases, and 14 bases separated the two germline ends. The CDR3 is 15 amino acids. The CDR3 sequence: CASSQYTGQTTEAFF. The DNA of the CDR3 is TGCGCCAGCAGCCAATACACAGGACAAACCACTGAAGCTTTCTTT.

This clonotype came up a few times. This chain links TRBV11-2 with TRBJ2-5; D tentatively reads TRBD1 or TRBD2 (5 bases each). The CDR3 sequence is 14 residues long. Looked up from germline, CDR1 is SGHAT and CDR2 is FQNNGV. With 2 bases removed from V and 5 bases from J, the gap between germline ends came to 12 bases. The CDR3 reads CASSLTWGSETQYF. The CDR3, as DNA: TGTGCCAGCAGCTTAACGTGGGGGTCGGAGACCCAGTACTTC.

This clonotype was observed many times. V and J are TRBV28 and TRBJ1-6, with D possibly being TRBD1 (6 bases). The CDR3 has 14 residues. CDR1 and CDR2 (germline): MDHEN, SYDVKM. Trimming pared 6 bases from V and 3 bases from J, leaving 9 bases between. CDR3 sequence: CASRRQVYNSPLHF. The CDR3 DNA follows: TGTGCCAGCAGAAGACAGGTCTATAATTCACCCCTCCACTTT.

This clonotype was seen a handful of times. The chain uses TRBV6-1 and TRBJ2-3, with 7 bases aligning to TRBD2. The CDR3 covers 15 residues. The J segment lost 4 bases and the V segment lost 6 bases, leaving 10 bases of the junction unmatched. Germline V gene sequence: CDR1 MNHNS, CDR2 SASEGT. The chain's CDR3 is CASRGLAVGADTQYF. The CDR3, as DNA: TGTGCCAGCAGGGGGCTAGCGGTCGGTGCAGATACGCAGTATTTT.

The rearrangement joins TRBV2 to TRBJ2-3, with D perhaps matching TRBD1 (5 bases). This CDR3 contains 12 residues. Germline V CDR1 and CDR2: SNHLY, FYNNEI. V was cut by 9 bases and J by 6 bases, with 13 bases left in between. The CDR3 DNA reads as TGTGCCAGGAACTTGGGGCAGGATACGCAGTATTTT. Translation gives CARNLGQDTQYF.

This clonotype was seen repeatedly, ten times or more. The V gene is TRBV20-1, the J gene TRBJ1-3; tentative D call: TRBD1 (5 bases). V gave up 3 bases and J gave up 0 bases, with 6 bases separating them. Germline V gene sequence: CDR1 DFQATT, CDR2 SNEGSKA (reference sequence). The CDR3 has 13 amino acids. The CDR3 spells CSASDSSGNTIYF. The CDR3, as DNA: TGCAGTGCTAGCGACAGCTCTGGAAACACCATATATTTT.

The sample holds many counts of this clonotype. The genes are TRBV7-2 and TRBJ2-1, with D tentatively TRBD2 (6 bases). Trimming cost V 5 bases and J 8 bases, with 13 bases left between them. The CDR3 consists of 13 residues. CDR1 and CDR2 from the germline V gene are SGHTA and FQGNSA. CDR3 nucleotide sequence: TGTGCCAGCAGCCTCGGACCGGGGGATGAGCAGTTCTTC. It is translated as CASSLGPGDEQFF.

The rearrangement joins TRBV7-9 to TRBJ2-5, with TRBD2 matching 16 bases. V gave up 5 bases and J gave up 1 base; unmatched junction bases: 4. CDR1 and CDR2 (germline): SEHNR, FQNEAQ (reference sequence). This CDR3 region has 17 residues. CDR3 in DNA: TGTGCCAGCAGCCTCGGGACTAGCGGGGGGGCCCAAGAGACCCAGTACTTC. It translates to CASSLGTSGGAQETQYF.

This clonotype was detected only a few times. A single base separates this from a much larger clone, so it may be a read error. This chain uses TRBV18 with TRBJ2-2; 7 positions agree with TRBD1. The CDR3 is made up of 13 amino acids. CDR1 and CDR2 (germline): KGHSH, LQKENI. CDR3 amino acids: CVSSPGGTGELFF. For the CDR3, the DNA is TGTGTCAGCTCACCAGGGGGAACCGGGGAGCTGTTTTTT.

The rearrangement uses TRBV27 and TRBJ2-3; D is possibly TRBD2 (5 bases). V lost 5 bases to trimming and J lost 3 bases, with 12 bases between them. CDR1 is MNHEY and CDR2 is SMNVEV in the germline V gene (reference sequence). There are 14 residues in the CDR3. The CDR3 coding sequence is TGTGCCAGCAGTCTGAGCCGGAGGACAGATACGCAGTATTTT. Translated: CASSLSRRTDTQYF.